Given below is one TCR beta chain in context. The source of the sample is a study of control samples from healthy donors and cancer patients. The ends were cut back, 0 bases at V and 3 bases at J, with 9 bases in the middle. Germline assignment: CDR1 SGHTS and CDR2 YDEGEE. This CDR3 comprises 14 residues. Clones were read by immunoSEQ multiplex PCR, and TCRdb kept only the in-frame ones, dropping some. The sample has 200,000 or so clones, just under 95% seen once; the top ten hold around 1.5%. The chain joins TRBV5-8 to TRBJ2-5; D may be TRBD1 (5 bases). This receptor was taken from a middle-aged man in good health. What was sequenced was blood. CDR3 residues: CASSLGQQKETQYF. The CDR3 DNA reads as TGTGCCAGCAGCTTGGGACAGCAAAAAGAGACCCAGTACTTC. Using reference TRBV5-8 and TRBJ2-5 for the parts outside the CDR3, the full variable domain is EAGVTQSPTHLIKTRGQQATLRCSPISGHTSVYWYQQALGLGLQFLLWYDEGEERNRGNFPPRFSGRQFPNYSSELNVNALELEDSALYLCASSLGQQKETQYFGPGTRLLVL.